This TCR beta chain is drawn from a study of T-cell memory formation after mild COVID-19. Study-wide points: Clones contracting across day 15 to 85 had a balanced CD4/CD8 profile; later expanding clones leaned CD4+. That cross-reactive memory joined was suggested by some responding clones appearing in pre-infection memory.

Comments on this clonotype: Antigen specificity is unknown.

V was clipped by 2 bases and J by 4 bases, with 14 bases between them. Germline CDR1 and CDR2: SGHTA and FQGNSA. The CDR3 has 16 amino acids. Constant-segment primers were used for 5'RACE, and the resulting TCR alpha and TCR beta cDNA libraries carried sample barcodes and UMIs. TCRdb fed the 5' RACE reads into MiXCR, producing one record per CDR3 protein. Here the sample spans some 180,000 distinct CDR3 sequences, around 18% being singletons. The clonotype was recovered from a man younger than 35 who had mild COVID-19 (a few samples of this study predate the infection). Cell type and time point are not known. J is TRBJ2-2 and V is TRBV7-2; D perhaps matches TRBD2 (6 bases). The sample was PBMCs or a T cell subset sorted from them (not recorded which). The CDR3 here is CASSLNQAGSTGELFF. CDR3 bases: TGTGCCAGCAGCTTAAATCAGGCGGGGTCCACCGGGGAGCTGTTTTTT. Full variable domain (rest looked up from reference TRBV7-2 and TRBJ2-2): GAGVSQSPSNKVTEKGKDVELRCDPISGHTALYWYRQSLGQGLEFLIYFQGNSAPDKSGLPSDRFSAERTGGSVSTLTIQRTQQEDSAVYLCASSLNQAGSTGELFFGEGSRLTVL.